The 14 T cell receptor beta chains given below trace back to one sample, sequenced in a study of blood T cell repertoires in COVID-19. Sequencing used immunoSEQ multiplex PCR; TCRdb keeps in-frame clones, though not all of them. The sample yields fewer than 300,000 clones, roughly 90% seen once. Sequenced input: peripheral blood. Receptors were obtained from a man aged 25-45 years with acute or convalescent COVID-19.

The rearrangement joins TRBV28 to TRBJ1-2, with D maybe TRBD1 (6 bases). The V gene's germline CDR1 is MDHEN and CDR2 SYDVKM. The CDR3 consists of 17 residues. Deletions cut 4 bases from V and 6 bases from J, with 24 bases between. The CDR3 here is CASSSGTRYSVKDGYTF. The CDR3 DNA reads as TGTGCCAGCAGTTCCGGGACAAGATACTCTGTTAAGGATGGCTACACCTTC.

This CDR3 reads CASSVSEINSPLHF. Here the CDR3 DNA reads TGTGCCAGCAGTGTCTCGGAGATTAATTCACCCCTCCACTTT. The rearrangement uses TRBV2 and TRBJ1-6; D uncertain. The ends were cut back, 4 bases at V and 6 bases at J, with 10 bases in the middle. The CDR3 runs 14 residues. Germline CDR1 SNHLY, CDR2 FYNNEI.

The chain employs TRBV4-1 and TRBJ2-7; TRBD1 might be the D (5 bases). CDR1 and CDR2 from the germline V gene are MGHRA and YSYEKL. V was cut by 1 base and J by 6 bases, with 13 bases left in between. This CDR3 spans 14 amino acids. The CDR3 nucleotides read TGCGCCAGCAGCCAAGTACCCAGGGTCCCCGAGCAGTACTTC. It codes for CASSQVPRVPEQYF.

The chain couples TRBV18 to TRBJ1-2; D is ambiguous. Trimming shortened V by 4 bases and J by 8 bases, and 8 bases separated the two germline ends. There are 11 residues in the CDR3. The V gene's germline CDR1 is KGHSH and CDR2 LQKENI. CDR3 nucleotide sequence: TGTGCCAGCTCACGGGAGGAGGGCTACACCTTC. It specifies CASSREEGYTF.

On this clone: Other DNA sequences in this sample translate to the same CDR3. The rearrangement links TRBV6-1 to TRBJ2-7; D perhaps matches TRBD2 (6 bases). Germline V CDR1 and CDR2: MNHNS, SASEGT. Between the trimmed V and J ends, which lost 3 bases and 3 bases, there was a span of 6 bases. This CDR3 comprises 12 residues. The DNA for the CDR3 is TGTGCCAGCAGTGAGCGGGACTACGAGCAGTACTTC. It is translated as CASSERDYEQYF.

This sequence joins TRBV4-2 and TRBJ2-1; the D gene is possibly TRBD2 (5 bases). The CDR3 runs to 14 residues. Germline loops: CDR1 LGHNA, CDR2 YNFKEQ. Between the trimmed V and J ends, which lost 4 bases and 10 bases, there was a span of 17 bases. The DNA of the CDR3 is TGTGCCAGCAGCCCCAGGACTGGAAGGGAAGAGCAGTTCTTC. As protein: CASSPRTGREEQFF.

The sample holds a few counts of this clone. The chain joins TRBV5-6 to TRBJ2-3, with D possibly TRBD1 on 6 matching bases. The CDR3 covers 15 residues. CDR1 is SGHDT, CDR2 YYEEEE, per germline. The V end lost 0 bases, the J end lost 5 bases, and 13 bases lay between the germline ends. DNA of the CDR3: TGTGCCAGCAGCTTGGTAGGGGGACCAGGAGATACGCAGTATTTT. Amino acids: CASSLVGGPGDTQYF.

This clone occurred once. The chain uses TRBV4-1 and TRBJ1-4; a possible D gene is TRBD1 (5 bases). The CDR3 length is 13 residues. Germline loops: CDR1 MGHRA, CDR2 YSYEKL. V lost 4 bases to trimming and J lost 6 bases, with 9 bases between them. The CDR3 reads CASSLSGDEKLFF. The CDR3 DNA sequence: TGCGCCAGCAGCCTTTCGGGGGATGAAAAACTGTTTTTT.

The chain employs TRBV10-3 and TRBJ2-7; TRBD1 matches at 8 bases. The ends lost 4 bases at V and 0 bases at J; junction bases unmatched: 5. The CDR3 sequence is 15 residues long. In germline, CDR1 is ENHRY, CDR2 SYGVKD. The CDR3 here is CAISGGDRFSYEQYF. The CDR3, as DNA: TGTGCCATCAGTGGGGGGGACAGGTTCTCCTACGAGCAGTACTTC.

This chain uses TRBV3-1 (or the pseudogene TRBV3-2) with TRBJ2-1; 14 bases are shared with TRBD2. Losses at the gene ends were 4 bases for V and 0 bases for J; bases not matched to a gene: 5. Per germline, CDR1 LGHDT and CDR2 YNNKEL (reference sequence). The CDR3 loop spans 18 amino acids. The CDR3 DNA reads as TGTGCCAGCAGCCGGAGACTAGCGGGAGGGAGCTCCTACAATGAGCAGTTCTTC. Amino acids: CASSRRLAGGSSYNEQFF.

A word on this clone: No conserved phenylalanine or tryptophan is present at the end of the CDR3, so a read error is the likely explanation. The limits of the CDR3 on the DNA are not certain, so only TCRdb's listed CDR3 is given. The chain carries TRBV21-1 and TRBJ1-2; the table's D call TRBD1 went unverified against the DNA. TRBV21-1 has pseudogene status. The CDR3 extends over 13 residues, inclusive of both ends. This CDR3 is CASSTRDRGHPFI.

The chain combines TRBV30 with TRBJ2-5, with D possibly being TRBD2 (5 bases). This CDR3 is built from 16 residues. The germline CDR1 and CDR2 sequences are GTSNPN and SVGIG (reference sequence). V dropped 3 bases and J dropped 5 bases, with 22 bases sitting between them. In DNA form, the CDR3 reads TGTGCCTGGAGGACTTACGGGAAGGGTAGAATGGAGACCCAGTACTTC. Translation gives CAWRTYGKGRMETQYF.

The CDR3 sequence: CASSYVGTAYGYTF. DNA of the CDR3: TGTGCCAGCAGTTACGTCGGGACAGCCTATGGCTACACCTTC. This chain connects TRBV6-6 to TRBJ1-2; TRBD1 matches 7 bases. With V trimmed by 2 bases and J by 4 bases, 4 bases remained unmatched. Germline CDR1 is MNHNY and CDR2 is SVGAGI (reference sequence). CDR3 length: 14 residues.

The V call is TRBV14, the J call TRBJ1-1; D is unclear. Germline V lookup: CDR1 SGHDN, CDR2 FVKESK. Trimming left V 2 bases short and J 1 base short, with 8 bases between. CDR3 length: 14 residues. CDR3 in amino acids: CASSQFAQNTEAFF. In DNA, the CDR3 is TGTGCCAGCAGCCAATTTGCGCAGAACACTGAAGCTTTCTTT. Variable domain in full (rest from reference TRBV14 and TRBJ1-1): EAGVTQFPSHSVIEKGQTVTLRCDPISGHDNLYWYRRVMGKEIKFLLHFVKESKQDESGMPNNRFLAERTGGTYSTLKVQPAELEDSGVYFCASSQFAQNTEAFFGQGTRLTVV.